The 18 T cell receptor beta chains reported below all come from one sample, sequenced in a study of T cell responses to AZD1222 COVID-19 vaccine. Sequencing used immunoSEQ multiplex PCR; TCRdb keeps in-frame clones, though not all of them. Of around 150,000 clones in the sample, roughly 88% are singletons; the top ten hold about 6.5%. Sequenced here: peripheral blood, sampled 28 days after the second AZD1222 dose. These receptors all stem from an adult who received the AZD1222 COVID-19 vaccine.

The V and J genes are TRBV3-1 (or the pseudogene TRBV3-2) and TRBJ2-7; D remains ambiguous. V lost 1 base and J 2 bases, leaving 3 bases between the germline ends. The CDR3 has 12 residues. The V gene's germline CDR1 is LGHDT and CDR2 YNNKEL (reference sequence). CDR3 amino acids: CASSQVAYEQYF. The CDR3 DNA reads as TGTGCCAGCAGCCAAGTAGCCTACGAGCAGTACTTC.

The gene calls are TRBV28 and TRBJ2-2; unclear D gene. This CDR3 region has 16 residues. With 3 bases removed from V and 0 bases from J, the gap between germline ends came to 11 bases. Germline values: CDR1 MDHEN, CDR2 SYDVKM. In DNA, the CDR3 is TGTGCCAGCAGTTTGTACCCAGGACCGAACACCGGGGAGCTGTTTTTT. Translated, it gives CASSLYPGPNTGELFF.

The chain joins TRBV2 to TRBJ1-6, with a possible D match to TRBD1 (5 bases). The CDR3 has 15 residues. Germline CDR1 is SNHLY and CDR2 is FYNNEI. Trimming stripped 7 bases from V and 10 bases from J, with 20 bases between. CDR3 region: CASIRVGRQNSPLHF. The CDR3, as DNA: TGTGCCAGCATACGAGTGGGGCGGCAAAACTCACCCCTCCACTTT.

This clone was seen a single time. The rearrangement uses TRBV25-1 and TRBJ1-1; a possible D gene is TRBD1 (5 bases). The CDR3 runs 13 residues. Germline CDR1 is MGHDK and CDR2 is SYGVNS. The V end lost 1 base, the J end lost 11 bases, and 14 bases lay between the germline ends. CDR3 loop: CASSESGGAAAFF. CDR3 bases: TGTGCCAGCAGTGAATCGGGAGGGGCAGCGGCTTTCTTT.

CDR3 DNA sequence: TGTGCCAGCAGCTTTCGCCAGGGTGAGCAGTTCTTC. It is translated as CASSFRQGEQFF. J is TRBJ2-1 and V is TRBV7-9; perhaps TRBD1 as D (5 bases). Germline V gene sequence: CDR1 SEHNR, CDR2 FQNEAQ (reference sequence). The CDR3 runs to 12 residues. The ends were cut back, 3 bases at V and 9 bases at J, with 9 bases in the middle.

The V and J genes are TRBV2 and TRBJ2-7; 9 bases agree with TRBD2. The germline CDR1 and CDR2 sequences are SNHLY and FYNNEI. The CDR3 sequence is 19 residues long. Trimming cost V 1 base and J 6 bases; bases outside gene matches: 19. This chain's CDR3 is CASSEGVGGRGNRIFEQYF. DNA for the CDR3: TGTGCCAGCAGTGAAGGGGTCGGCGGGAGGGGCAATAGGATCTTCGAGCAGTACTTC.

The J gene is TRBJ1-1, the V gene TRBV28, with a tentative D call TRBD1 (5 bases). V was cut by 2 bases and J by 1 base, with 11 bases left in between. From germline, CDR1 is MDHEN and CDR2 SYDVKM. CDR3 length: 15 amino acids. CDR3: CASSLVGTTNTEAFF. The CDR3 DNA reads TGTGCCAGCAGTTTAGTTGGGACCACGAACACTGAAGCTTTCTTT.

In DNA form, the CDR3 reads TGCGCCAGCAGCCAAGAACGGTGGAACACTGAAGCTTTCTTT. This translates into CASSQERWNTEAFF. The chain carries TRBV4-3 and TRBJ1-1; D remains ambiguous. Trimming shortened V by 0 bases and J by 1 base, and 6 bases separated the two germline ends. This CDR3 is built from 14 residues. In germline, CDR1 is LGHNA, CDR2 YSLEER.

The chain employs TRBV6-5 and TRBJ2-1; perhaps TRBD1 as D (5 bases). Germline-derived CDR1 and CDR2 are MNHEY and SVGAGI. CDR3 length equals 11 residues. Trimming took off 7 bases at V and 5 bases at J, with 6 bases between the two ends. The CDR3 here is CASKQDNEQFF. CDR3 sequence (DNA): TGTGCCAGCAAACAGGACAATGAGCAGTTCTTC.

The V call is TRBV13, the J call TRBJ2-7; D perhaps matches TRBD2 (6 bases). Germline V gene lookup returns CDR1 PRHDT and CDR2 FYEKMQ (reference sequence). V was clipped by 3 bases and J by 6 bases, with 9 bases between them. The CDR3 is made up of 12 amino acids. The CDR3 loop is CASSFGGTEQYF. In DNA, the CDR3 is TGTGCCAGCAGCTTTGGGGGGACCGAGCAGTACTTC. Full variable domain (remainder filled in from reference TRBV13 and TRBJ2-7): AAGVIQSPRHLIKEKRETATLKCYPIPRHDTVYWYQQGPGQDPQFLISFYEKMQSDKGSIPDRFSAQQFSDYHSELNMSSLELGDSALYFCASSFGGTEQYFGPGTRLTVT.

The V gene is TRBV30, the J gene TRBJ1-2; D not certain. Per the germline V gene, CDR1 is GTSNPN and CDR2 is SVGIG (reference sequence). The ends were cut back, 3 bases at V and 4 bases at J, with 21 bases in the middle. The CDR3 is made up of 16 amino acids. The CDR3 spells CAWSPRVPLGGYGYTF. The DNA for the CDR3 is TGTGCCTGGAGCCCGCGGGTCCCCTTGGGAGGCTATGGCTACACCTTC.

This sequence joins TRBV7-2 and TRBJ1-2, with D hard to call. V dropped 1 base and J dropped 8 bases, with 11 bases sitting between them. CDR3 length: 13 amino acids. Germline CDR1 reads SGHTA; CDR2 reads FQGNSA. The CDR3 DNA reads TGTGCCAGCAGCTTAGACCCAGTCGGGGGCTACACCTTC. Protein sequence: CASSLDPVGGYTF. Based on the CDR3 plus reference TRBV7-2 and TRBJ1-2, the full variable domain is GAGVSQSPSNKVTEKGKDVELRCDPISGHTALYWYRQSLGQGLEFLIYFQGNSAPDKSGLPSDRFSAERTGGSVSTLTIQRTQQEDSAVYLCASSLDPVGGYTFGSGTRLTVV.

The genes are TRBV7-8 and TRBJ2-7; D ambiguous. The CDR3 length is 14 residues. Trimming pared 1 base from V and 1 base from J, leaving 8 bases between. CDR1 is SGHVS, CDR2 FQNEAQ, per germline. CDR3 DNA sequence: TGTGCCAGCAGCTTAGAGATGGCTTCCTACGAGCAGTACTTC. Residues: CASSLEMASYEQYF.

The chain combines TRBV3-1 (or the pseudogene TRBV3-2) with TRBJ2-2, with 8 bases fitting TRBD2. Trimming at V came to 7 bases and at J to 4 bases, leaving 8 bases not matched to a gene. This CDR3 comprises 15 residues. Germline CDR1 reads LGHDT; CDR2 reads YNNKEL (reference sequence). CDR3 sequence (DNA): TGTGCCAGCAAGACGGGGGGGGCCCTCACCGGGGAGCTGTTTTTT. Its protein is CASKTGGALTGELFF.

V gene TRBV4-1 combines with J gene TRBJ1-3, with D maybe TRBD1 (5 bases). V lost 4 bases and J 0 bases, leaving 13 bases between the germline ends. This CDR3 has 16 residues. Germline loops: CDR1 MGHRA, CDR2 YSYEKL. In nucleotides, the CDR3 is TGCGCCAGCAGCCGAGAGACAGCGTTCTCTGGAAACACCATATATTTT. Protein product: CASSRETAFSGNTIYF.

The chain recombines TRBV19 with TRBJ1-1; possibly TRBD1 for D (6 bases). The length of the CDR3 is 15 residues. Trimming shortened V by 5 bases and J by 2 bases, and 15 bases separated the two germline ends. Germline CDR1 and CDR2: LNHDA and SQIVND (reference sequence). The CDR3 loop is CASSLLDSINTEAFF. CDR3 nucleotides: TGTGCCAGTAGTCTCCTGGACAGCATCAACACTGAAGCTTTCTTT.

V usage is TRBV29-1 and J usage is TRBJ1-6, with D possibly TRBD1 on 5 matching bases. Germline loops: CDR1 SQVTM, CDR2 ANQGSEA. V lost 6 bases to trimming and J lost 8 bases, with 17 bases between them. The CDR3 extends over 14 amino acids. The CDR3 DNA follows: TGCAGCGTCAGGAAAGATGACAGATATTCACCCCTCCACTTT. It specifies CSVRKDDRYSPLHF.

The V gene is TRBV6-5, the J gene TRBJ1-2, with D maybe TRBD1 (6 bases). The CDR3 consists of 12 residues. The germline V gene has CDR1 MNHEY and CDR2 SVGAGI. V gave up 7 bases and J gave up 1 base, with 7 bases separating them. This CDR3 reads CASIGGNYGYTF. The CDR3, as DNA: TGTGCCAGCATAGGGGGTAACTATGGCTACACCTTC.